The clone carrying this TCR beta chain was picked up one time. What it binds is not known. 60 Vbeta and 13 Jbeta primers were used in PCR. As processed by the authors: Per a later analysis, the number of unique TCR beta chains was 75 million to 90 million, of which 9 million to 14 million were shared. TCRdb's table, derived via immunoSEQ multiplex PCR, lists solely in-frame clones and lacks some. Clone size and the V and J calls come from that table; the DNA yielded D and trimming. The table records hundreds of thousands of clones, about 78% of them present only once. The sample is drawn from a study of cytomegalovirus exposure and HLA in healthy donors. Whole-study results and caveats: A later analysis appeared to link common viral pathogens to several of the most significant clusters.

Deletions cut 0 bases from V and 7 bases from J, with 6 bases between. Germline CDR1 reads SGHRS; CDR2 reads YFSETQ. The CDR3 consists of 12 residues. The source of this sequence is a male donor in good health and CMV-seronegative. Material: PBMCs. The chain carries TRBV5-1 and TRBJ2-3; possible D gene TRBD2, 5 bases. For the CDR3, the DNA is TGCGCCAGCAGCTTGGAGCGGCATACGCAGTATTTT. Translating it yields CASSLERHTQYF.